The present T cell receptor (beta chain) was sequenced within a study of shared clonotypes between healthy human individuals. On the study more broadly: CD8 memory received one plate per donor, CD8 naive two, CD4 memory three and CD4 naive three.

Overall study findings and caveats: Generation probability values for non-shared clonotypes were lower than those for clonotypes shared by all four donors. Richness estimates generally favored naive over memory subsets.

Naivety among CD8 cells was defined by CD45RO negativity and positive CCR7 selection, thereby excluding terminally differentiated effector memory CD45RA+ cells. The study drew its donors from healthy HIV-negative adults without recent acute infections or vaccinations. This CDR3 is 13 amino acids long. The V gene's germline CDR1 is MDHEN and CDR2 SYDVKM. The V and J ends lost 2 bases and 3 bases respectively, with 8 bases between them. Turning to this clone: Its antigen is still unknown. The sample contains more than one DNA sequence encoding this CDR3.

Sequencing was performed with immunoSEQ multiplex PCR; in TCRdb, only in-frame clones are kept and a portion is missing. The sample yields just over 2,000,000 clones, less than 95% seen once. The TCR was taken from a man younger than 30 in good health. The sequencing sample was made of naive CD8+ T cells sorted from blood. The chain combines TRBV28 with TRBJ2-7; D gene ambiguous. CDR3 DNA sequence: TGTGCCAGCAGTTTAGCGGTCAGCTACGAGCAGTACTTC. Protein sequence: CASSLAVSYEQYF.